The 13 T cell receptor beta chains given below trace back to one sample, sequenced in a study of cytomegalovirus exposure and HLA in healthy donors. Both 60 Vbeta primers and 13 Jbeta primers went into the PCR. The assay was immunoSEQ multiplex PCR, and TCRdb's table has in-frame clones only and misses some. The table has 150,000 to 200,000 clones, 70% to 85% seen once. Sequencing was carried out using PBMCs. Every receptor here comes from a young man in good health and CMV-seronegative.

The rearrangement links TRBV4-1 to TRBJ2-3, with 10 bases fitting TRBD2. Germline trimming cut 0 bases from V and 0 bases from J; bases unmatched to any gene: 15. CDR1 is MGHRA and CDR2 is YSYEKL in the germline V gene. The CDR3 loop spans 21 amino acids. CDR3 sequence reads: CASSQDLRLAGAFSSTDTQYF. The CDR3 DNA sequence: TGCGCCAGCAGCCAAGATCTCCGGCTAGCGGGGGCTTTTTCTAGCACAGATACGCAGTATTTT.

The rearrangement uses TRBV18 and TRBJ2-1, with 10 bases identical to TRBD2. Germline CDR1 and CDR2: KGHSH and LQKENI. The ends lost 1 base at V and 0 bases at J; junction bases unmatched: 0. The CDR3 length is 16 residues. CDR3: CASSPLAGGSYNEQFF. The CDR3 nucleotides read TGTGCCAGCTCACCACTAGCGGGGGGCTCCTACAATGAGCAGTTCTTC. The full variable domain, completed using reference TRBV18 and TRBJ2-1, is NAGVMQNPRHLVRRRGQEARLRCSPMKGHSHVYWYRQLPEEGLKFMVYLQKENIIDESGMPKERFSAEFPKEGPSILRIQQVVRGDSAAYFCASSPLAGGSYNEQFFGPGTRLTVL.

Here the CDR3 reads CASSFGGGITDTQYF. CDR3 bases: TGCGCCAGCAGCTTCGGCGGGGGAATCACAGATACGCAGTATTTT. The chain couples TRBV5-1 to TRBJ2-3; 7 bases are shared with TRBD2. This CDR3 has 15 residues. The germline CDR1 and CDR2 sequences are SGHRS and YFSETQ. J was trimmed by 2 bases and V by 2 bases; bases with no gene match: 5.

This rearrangement joins TRBV7-2 to TRBJ2-1; 8 bases match TRBD1. CDR1 SGHTA and CDR2 FQGNSA come from the germline V gene. Trimming took 5 bases from V and 10 from J; bases not matched to a gene: 13. The CDR3 runs to 15 residues. The CDR3 sequence: CASSGRTGKTREQFF. Here the CDR3 DNA reads TGTGCCAGCAGCGGGAGGACAGGGAAAACAAGGGAGCAGTTCTTC. Based on the CDR3 plus reference TRBV7-2 and TRBJ2-1, the full variable domain is GAGVSQSPSNKVTEKGKDVELRCDPISGHTALYWYRQSLGQGLEFLIYFQGNSAPDKSGLPSDRFSAERTGGSVSTLTIQRTQQEDSAVYLCASSGRTGKTREQFFGPGTRLTVL.

The V and J genes are TRBV27 and TRBJ2-7; D unclear. CDR3 length: 15 amino acids. Per the germline V gene, CDR1 is MNHEY and CDR2 is SMNVEV (reference sequence). Trimming removed 8 bases from V and 0 bases from J, with 17 bases in between. The CDR3 here is CASGPRRVASYEQYF. The CDR3 DNA sequence: TGTGCCAGCGGCCCGAGGAGAGTCGCCTCCTACGAGCAGTACTTC.

The chain recombines TRBV10-3 with TRBJ2-2; D gene unclear. The ends were cut back, 0 bases at V and 0 bases at J, with 5 bases in the middle. Germline loops: CDR1 ENHRY, CDR2 SYGVKD. This CDR3 contains 15 residues. As DNA, the CDR3 is TGTGCCATCAGTGAGTCAGACTCGAACACCGGGGAGCTGTTTTTT. Residues: CAISESDSNTGELFF.

This chain connects TRBV2 to TRBJ2-3, with D possibly matching TRBD1 (6 bases). The V gene's germline CDR1 is SNHLY and CDR2 FYNNEI. Trimming took off 6 bases at V and 2 bases at J, with 12 bases between the two ends. This CDR3 is built from 14 residues. CDR3 nucleotide sequence: TGTGCCAGCAGGAAGGACAGTTACACAGATACGCAGTATTTT. Residues: CASRKDSYTDTQYF.

The rearrangement joins TRBV7-9 to TRBJ1-1; TRBD1 might be the D (5 bases). Germline V gene data show CDR1 as SEHNR and CDR2 as FQNEAQ (reference sequence). This CDR3 is 15 amino acids long. V shed 2 bases and J shed 6 bases, with 16 bases lying between them. The CDR3 sequence is CASSLRGVSGAEAFF. CDR3 DNA sequence: TGTGCCAGCAGCTTACGGGGGGTAAGTGGCGCTGAAGCTTTCTTT.

A few counts support this clone. The chain combines TRBV10-3 with TRBJ2-7, with 8 bases that match TRBD1. J was trimmed by 3 bases and V by 2 bases; bases with no gene match: 6. Germline CDR1 ENHRY, CDR2 SYGVKD. This CDR3 contains 15 residues. CDR3 bases: TGTGCCATCAGTGAGATACAGGGGGGATACTACGAGCAGTACTTC. Translating gives CAISEIQGGYYEQYF.

This rearrangement joins TRBV6-6 to TRBJ1-6; D ambiguous. CDR3 length: 11 residues. Trimming removed 4 bases at V and 7 bases at J, with 2 bases between. From germline, CDR1 is MNHNY and CDR2 SVGAGI (reference sequence). The CDR3 reads CASSSNSPLHF. The CDR3 nucleotides read TGTGCCAGCAGTTCAAATTCACCCCTCCACTTT.

The DNA of the CDR3 is TGCGCCAGCAGCTTGGAAGGCGGGACAGAGTGGGACATTCAGTACTTC. This sequence encodes CASSLEGGTEWDIQYF. This chain connects TRBV5-1 to TRBJ2-4; possible D gene TRBD1, 7 bases. Trimming removed 0 bases from V and 8 bases from J, with 18 bases in between. The length of the CDR3 is 16 residues. CDR1 and CDR2 (germline): SGHRS, YFSETQ.

This clone was picked up a small number of times. The V gene is TRBV9, the J gene TRBJ2-7; 8 nucleotides line up with TRBD1. V shed 0 bases and J 4 bases; nucleotides not matched to a gene: 6. The CDR3 runs 15 residues. Germline lookup yields CDR1 SGDLS and CDR2 YYNGEE. CDR3 sequence: CASSVALDREYEQYF. For the CDR3, the DNA is TGTGCCAGCAGCGTAGCTCTGGACAGGGAGTACGAGCAGTACTTC.

The rearrangement uses TRBV7-2 and TRBJ1-2; 8 bases line up with TRBD1. This CDR3 is built from 13 residues. After removal of 4 bases from V and 7 bases from J, the junction contained 5 bases not matched to a gene. CDR1 SGHTA and CDR2 FQGNSA come from the germline V gene. The CDR3 sequence is CASSSPGGRGYTF. In DNA, the CDR3 is TGTGCCAGCAGCTCCCCAGGGGGCCGTGGCTACACCTTC.